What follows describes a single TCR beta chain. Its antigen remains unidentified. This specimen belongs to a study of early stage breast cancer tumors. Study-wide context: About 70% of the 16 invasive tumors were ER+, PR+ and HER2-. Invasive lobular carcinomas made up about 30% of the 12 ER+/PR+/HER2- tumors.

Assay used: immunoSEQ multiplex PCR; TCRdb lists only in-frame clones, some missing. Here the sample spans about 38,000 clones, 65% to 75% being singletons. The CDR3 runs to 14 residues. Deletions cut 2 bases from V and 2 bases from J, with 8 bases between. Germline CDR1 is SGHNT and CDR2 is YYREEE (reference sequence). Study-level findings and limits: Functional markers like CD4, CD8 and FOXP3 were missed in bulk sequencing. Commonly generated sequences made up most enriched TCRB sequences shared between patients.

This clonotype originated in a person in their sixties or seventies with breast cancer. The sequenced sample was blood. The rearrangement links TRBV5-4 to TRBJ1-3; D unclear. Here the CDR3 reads CASSFNTPGNTIYF. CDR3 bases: TGTGCCAGCAGCTTTAACACCCCTGGAAACACCATATATTTT.